One sample yielded the 5 T cell receptor beta chains listed below, sequenced in a study of cytomegalovirus exposure and HLA in healthy donors. PCR used 60 Vbeta primers and 13 Jbeta primers. Here immunoSEQ multiplex PCR was the method, and the copy in TCRdb shows in-frame clones only, minus some. The sample includes around 190,000 clones, roughly 86% of them seen just once. Sequences were obtained from PBMCs. The receptors were gathered from a man in his forties or fifties in good health and CMV-seropositive.

The gene calls are TRBV6-1 and TRBJ2-5; 7 bases map to TRBD2. The J call may be wrong; the DNA end is better matched by TRBJ2-7. CDR3 length: 15 amino acids. Germline-derived CDR1 and CDR2 are MNHNS and SASEGT. In DNA, the CDR3 is TGTGCCAGCAGTGAAGGCCCTCGGAGCGGGGACGAGCAGTACTTC. Translated: CASSEGPRSGDEQYF.

This clone was recorded once. The V call is TRBV6-1, the J call TRBJ1-5; tentatively, D is TRBD1 (6 bases). From germline, CDR1 is MNHNS and CDR2 SASEGT. The CDR3 totals 14 residues. The germline V and J ends were trimmed by 5 bases and 3 bases, with 11 bases remaining between them. This CDR3 is CASSSGTINQPQHF. The DNA for the CDR3 is TGTGCCAGCAGTTCCGGGACAATCAATCAGCCCCAGCATTTT.

The chain recombines TRBV11-2 with TRBJ1-2; TRBD1 aligns across 7 bases. V gave up 5 bases and J gave up 3 bases; unmatched junction bases: 6. The CDR3 spans 14 residues. CDR1 and CDR2 from the germline V gene are SGHAT and FQNNGV. CDR3 DNA: TGTGCCAGCAGCCGACAGGGATGGGACTATGGCTACACCTTC. The encoded protein is CASSRQGWDYGYTF.

The chain is built from TRBV5-4 and TRBJ1-2; 11 positions match TRBD1. Germline values: CDR1 SGHNT, CDR2 YYREEE (reference sequence). V trimming: 4 bases; J trimming: 2 bases; junction bases outside the gene matches: 7. This CDR3 contains 16 residues. The CDR3 sequence: CASSHRDRGLNYGYTF. For the CDR3, the DNA is TGTGCCAGCAGCCATAGGGACAGGGGGTTAAACTATGGCTACACCTTC.

The chain is built from TRBV5-1 and TRBJ1-3, with D uncertain. This CDR3 has 15 amino acids. Trimming removed 4 bases from V and 0 bases from J, with 11 bases in between. From germline, CDR1 is SGHRS and CDR2 YFSETQ. CDR3 sequence: CASSPGLGSGNTIYF. For the CDR3, the DNA is TGCGCCAGCAGCCCAGGATTAGGCTCTGGAAACACCATATATTTT.